One sample yielded the 8 T cell receptor beta chains listed below, sequenced in a study of cytomegalovirus exposure and HLA in healthy donors. Measured with immunoSEQ multiplex PCR; TCRdb has only the in-frame clones, and not every one. The table has about 43,000 clones, 92% seen once; the top ten hold over 5%. Sequencing was performed on PBMCs. All receptors come from a man aged 18 to 29 in good health and CMV-seronegative.

By sample fraction, this clone is medium-sized. V is TRBV2 and J is TRBJ2-5, with 9 bases aligning to TRBD2. The J segment lost 4 bases and the V segment lost 6 bases, leaving 15 bases of the junction unmatched. Germline CDR1 reads SNHLY; CDR2 reads FYNNEI. This CDR3 has 17 amino acids. The CDR3 nucleotides read TGTGCCAGCAGGGGAATATATAGCGGGAGTTCAGGAGAGACCCAGTACTTC. It specifies CASRGIYSGSSGETQYF.

The rearrangement joins TRBV4-1 to TRBJ2-3; 7 bases map to TRBD2. CDR3 length equals 16 residues. V trimming: 0 bases; J trimming: 0 bases; junction bases outside the gene matches: 3. Germline CDR1 is MGHRA and CDR2 is YSYEKL. The CDR3 protein is CASSQDRGDSTDTQYF. Here the CDR3 DNA reads TGCGCCAGCAGCCAAGATCGGGGGGACAGCACAGATACGCAGTATTTT.

V is TRBV6-6 and J is TRBJ1-3, with a possible D match to TRBD1 (6 bases). V lost 0 bases and J 4 bases, leaving 13 bases between the germline ends. The CDR3 extends over 16 amino acids. Germline lookup yields CDR1 MNHNY and CDR2 SVGAGI (reference sequence). The DNA for the CDR3 is TGTGCCAGCAGTTACTCGAGGCGGGGGGCAGGAAACACCATATATTTT. Translating it yields CASSYSRRGAGNTIYF.

The chain has TRBV28 and TRBJ2-5; 12 bases match TRBD2. CDR3 length equals 17 residues. Germline V CDR1 and CDR2: MDHEN, SYDVKM. J was trimmed by 5 bases and V by 4 bases; bases with no gene match: 11. The CDR3 DNA is TGTGCCAGCAGTTCATGGACTAGCGGGACCGAGGGGGAGACCCAGTACTTC. This encodes CASSSWTSGTEGETQYF.

The chain has TRBV5-1 and TRBJ2-1; 10 nucleotides match TRBD1. The CDR3 loop spans 15 amino acids. Germline assignment: CDR1 SGHRS and CDR2 YFSETQ. V lost 4 bases, J lost 7 bases, and 8 bases stayed unmatched. In nucleotides, the CDR3 is TGCGCCAGCAGCCCGGGACAGGGGATGGGGAATGAGCAGTTCTTC. This codes for CASSPGQGMGNEQFF.

V is TRBV4-1 and J is TRBJ2-7, with TRBD1 identical over 8 bases. Trimming at V came to 0 bases and at J to 2 bases, leaving 6 bases not matched to a gene. The germline CDR1 and CDR2 sequences are MGHRA and YSYEKL. The CDR3 runs to 16 residues. DNA for the CDR3: TGCGCCAGCAGCCAAGATCCGGGACAGGCCGCCTACGAGCAGTACTTC. Amino acid sequence: CASSQDPGQAAYEQYF.

The chain has TRBV5-4 and TRBJ2-5; 14 bases fit TRBD2. V dropped 4 bases and J dropped 5; count of bases not matched to a gene: 7. Germline-derived CDR1 and CDR2 are SGHNT and YYREEE (reference sequence). This CDR3 region has 16 residues. In nucleotides, the CDR3 is TGTGCCAGCAGCACTCCGACTAGCGGGAGGGTGGAGACCCAGTACTTC. Its protein is CASSTPTSGRVETQYF. Complete variable domain (other parts from reference TRBV5-4 and TRBJ2-5): ETGVTQSPTHLIKTRGQQVTLRCSSQSGHNTVSWYQQALGQGPQFIFQYYREEENGRGNFPPRFSGLQFPNYSSELNVNALELDDSALYLCASSTPTSGRVETQYFGPGTRLLVL.

This chain connects TRBV7-8 to TRBJ2-7; a possible D gene is TRBD2 (6 bases). The germline CDR1 and CDR2 sequences are SGHVS and FQNEAQ. Trimming removed 0 bases at V and 6 bases at J, with 12 bases between. CDR3 length: 14 amino acids. The CDR3 nucleotides are TGTGCCAGCAGCTTAGCGTTACTAGCCCCCGAGCAGTACTTC. This encodes CASSLALLAPEQYF.